This T cell receptor beta chain was documented in a study of OX40 agonist ivuxolimab in advanced cancers. Study overall: The dose-escalation cohort was about 83% male, with a mean age of approximately 61 years, ranging about 23 to 79.

Assay: immunoSEQ multiplex PCR; the TCRdb copy retains only in-frame clones and omits some. In the table there are 65,000 to 95,000 clones, 70% to 90% of which are singletons. The V gene end was trimmed by 9 bases and the J gene end by 1 base; junction bases not matched to a gene: 3. Germline-derived CDR1 and CDR2 are MNHEY and SMNVEV (reference sequence). The CDR3 consists of 14 residues. As to this clone: What it binds is not known.

Study-wide results and limits: Clonal expansion among partial responders at 0.1-3.0 mg/kg ranked near the lowest. Clonal expansion by week 6 occurred in CD4+ and CD8+ blood T cells (at 0.1 to 3.0 mg/kg).

This clonotype originated in an adult with an advanced solid tumor such as melanoma, head and neck, liver or kidney cancer. The input for sequencing was CD4+ or CD8+ T cells sorted from blood, taken in a trial of the OX40 agonist ivuxolimab. The gene calls are TRBV27 and TRBJ2-2; 9 bases are a match to TRBD2. The CDR3 DNA reads TGTGCCAGTCGACTAGCGGTGAACACCGGGGAGCTGTTTTTT. It specifies CASRLAVNTGELFF.